The 25 T cell receptor beta chains given below trace back to one sample, sequenced in a study of PD-1 blockade in classical Hodgkin lymphoma. Brentuximab vedotin exposure varied, and every patient relapsed after autologous stem cell transplantation. Some clones are missing from TCRdb's copy, which holds only in-frame ones; the method was immunoSEQ multiplex PCR. The sample includes just under 100,000 clones, 65% to 85% of them seen just once. Source: peripheral blood mononuclear cells (PBMCs), taken at baseline. Receptors were obtained from a human donor with classical Hodgkin lymphoma.

The chain joins TRBV10-2 to TRBJ2-5, with D unresolved. The CDR3 has 14 amino acids. Germline V gene sequence: CDR1 WSHSY, CDR2 SAAADI. V was pared by 3 bases and J by 5 bases, with 13 bases between. The CDR3 nucleotides read TGCGCCAGCAGTGAAGGACGGCCGGCGGAGACCCAGTACTTC. Its translation: CASSEGRPAETQYF.

CDR3 sequence: CASSVGAGVSTGELFF. CDR3 sequence (DNA): TGTGCCAGCAGCGTAGGTGCAGGGGTGAGCACCGGGGAGCTGTTTTTT. The gene calls are TRBV9 and TRBJ2-2, with D possibly being TRBD1 (6 bases). Trimming shortened V by 0 bases and J by 4 bases, and 13 bases separated the two germline ends. The CDR3 is made up of 16 amino acids. Germline CDR1 reads SGDLS; CDR2 reads YYNGEE.

The gene calls are TRBV5-1 and TRBJ2-7; D might be TRBD1 (5 bases). This CDR3 region has 16 residues. V was pared by 0 bases and J by 5 bases, with 18 bases between. Germline V gives CDR1 SGHRS, CDR2 YFSETQ. CDR3 residues: CASSLGMGPRVDEQYF. Written as DNA, the CDR3 is TGCGCCAGCAGCTTGGGTATGGGGCCCCGGGTCGACGAGCAGTACTTC.

V is TRBV5-6 and J is TRBJ2-7; D not certain. Germline CDR1 SGHDT, CDR2 YYEEEE. CDR3 length: 12 amino acids. Deletions cut 0 bases from V and 6 bases from J, with 7 bases between. For the CDR3, the DNA is TGTGCCAGCAGCTTGGTATTTTCCGAGCAGTACTTC. This translates into CASSLVFSEQYF.

V usage is TRBV7-8 and J usage is TRBJ2-6, with D maybe TRBD2 (5 bases). CDR3 length: 17 amino acids. V lost 5 bases, J lost 0 bases, and 14 bases lay in between. CDR1 and CDR2 (germline): SGHVS, FQNEAQ. Written as DNA, the CDR3 is TGTGCCAGCAGCACCCCCGGAGGCGTCTCTGGGGCCAACGTCCTGACTTTC. This encodes CASSTPGGVSGANVLTF.

This clone has ten or more counts. The chain carries TRBV9 and TRBJ2-2; D might be TRBD1 (5 bases). V was trimmed by 3 bases and J by 4 bases, leaving 16 bases between them. CDR1 is SGDLS and CDR2 is YYNGEE in the germline V gene. The CDR3 consists of 16 residues. In DNA, the CDR3 is TGTGCCAGCAGCGCGGCCCCGCAGGGTAGCACCGGGGAGCTGTTTTTT. This encodes CASSAAPQGSTGELFF.

The chain couples TRBV27 to TRBJ1-2; D not certain. Germline CDR1 and CDR2: MNHEY and SMNVEV (reference sequence). The V end lost 0 bases, the J end lost 7 bases, and 12 bases lay between the germline ends. The CDR3 loop spans 14 amino acids. The CDR3 reads CASSLSEGSTGYTF. CDR3 nucleotide sequence: TGTGCCAGCAGTTTATCGGAGGGTTCGACTGGCTACACCTTC.

This rearrangement joins TRBV5-5 to TRBJ2-2; D tentatively reads TRBD1 or TRBD2 (5 bases each). The germline V gene encodes CDR1 SGHKS and CDR2 YYEKEE (reference sequence). This CDR3 has 17 residues. The V end lost 4 bases, the J end lost 7 bases, and 23 bases lay between the germline ends. CDR3 sequence: CASSPEGGEPQGGELFF. The DNA for the CDR3 is TGTGCCAGCAGCCCCGAGGGTGGGGAGCCCCAGGGCGGGGAGCTGTTTTTT.

This clone has a handful of counts. V and J are TRBV2 and TRBJ2-7, with D perhaps matching TRBD2 (6 bases). V lost 6 bases, J lost 6 bases, and 15 bases lay in between. The CDR3 is made up of 13 amino acids. The germline gives CDR1 SNHLY, CDR2 FYNNEI. The CDR3 coding sequence is TGTGCCAGCAGACTGAGGGTGGGGGGCGAGCAGTACTTC. Translated, it gives CASRLRVGGEQYF.

The rearrangement joins TRBV7-2 to TRBJ1-2; D perhaps matches TRBD1 (5 bases). The germline V gene encodes CDR1 SGHTA and CDR2 FQGNSA. The CDR3 is 15 residues long. V gave up 4 bases and J gave up 0 bases, with 12 bases separating them. CDR3 DNA sequence: TGTGCCAGCAGCTCCGCCGGGGGTCCTAACTATGGCTACACCTTC. It translates to CASSSAGGPNYGYTF.

V usage is TRBV30 and J usage is TRBJ1-1; D ambiguous. Germline CDR1 reads GTSNPN; CDR2 reads SVGIG (reference sequence). V lost 7 bases to trimming and J lost 5 bases, with 17 bases between them. This CDR3 spans 13 amino acids. The CDR3 coding sequence is TGTGCCTACGGCAGGTCCCCGGGAACTGAAGCTTTCTTT. The encoded protein is CAYGRSPGTEAFF. The full variable domain, in which reference TRBV30 and TRBJ1-1 provide the parts outside the CDR3, is SQTIHQWPATLVQPVGSPLSLECTVEGTSNPNLYWYRQAAGRGLQLLFYSVGIGQISSEVPQNLSASRPQDRQFILSSKKLLLSDSGFYLCAYGRSPGTEAFFGQGTRLTVV.

The chain has TRBV18 and TRBJ2-2, with D possibly matching TRBD1 (5 bases). Germline V lookup: CDR1 KGHSH, CDR2 LQKENI. The V and J ends lost 2 bases and 4 bases respectively, with 20 bases between them. This CDR3 is built from 18 residues. CDR3 DNA sequence: TGTGCCAGCTCACCAGCTGGGATTGTGGCAGGGTTCACCGGGGAGCTGTTTTTT. Its protein product is CASSPAGIVAGFTGELFF. Full variable domain (missing parts from reference TRBV18 and TRBJ2-2): NAGVMQNPRHLVRRRGQEARLRCSPMKGHSHVYWYRQLPEEGLKFMVYLQKENIIDESGMPKERFSAEFPKEGPSILRIQQVVRGDSAAYFCASSPAGIVAGFTGELFFGEGSRLTVL.

This clone was recorded only once. This chain uses TRBV19 with TRBJ2-2, with 8 nucleotides matching TRBD1. V dropped 4 bases and J dropped 0; count of bases not matched to a gene: 1. Germline V gene lookup returns CDR1 LNHDA and CDR2 SQIVND (reference sequence). The CDR3 runs 15 residues. The DNA for the CDR3 is TGTGCCAGTAGTACGGACAGGGCGAACACCGGGGAGCTGTTTTTT. This encodes CASSTDRANTGELFF.

The CDR3 here is CASSSVTGALPGANVLTF. The CDR3 DNA sequence: TGCGCCAGCAGCTCGGTGACAGGGGCTTTACCTGGGGCCAACGTCCTGACTTTC. The V gene is TRBV5-1, the J gene TRBJ2-6; 8 bases align to TRBD1. J gave up 2 bases and V 3 bases, and 10 bases lay outside the gene matches. This CDR3 has 18 amino acids. From germline, CDR1 is SGHRS and CDR2 YFSETQ.

The chain links TRBV18 to TRBJ2-1; the D is unclear. The V end lost 3 bases, the J end lost 0 bases, and 3 bases lay between the germline ends. The CDR3 has 13 amino acids. Germline V gene sequence: CDR1 KGHSH, CDR2 LQKENI. The CDR3 here is CASSPSSYNEQFF. CDR3 sequence (DNA): TGTGCCAGCTCACCCAGCTCCTACAATGAGCAGTTCTTC.

This clone was recorded only once. The genes are TRBV27 and TRBJ1-2; 12 bases are shared with TRBD1. Germline trimming cut 6 bases from V and 8 bases from J; bases unmatched to any gene: 10. This CDR3 has 15 residues. CDR1 and CDR2 (germline): MNHEY, SMNVEV (reference sequence). The CDR3 nucleotides are TGTGCCAGCAGAGCCGGGACAGGGGGCGCGGGGGGCTACACCTTC. It is translated as CASRAGTGGAGGYTF.

J is TRBJ2-7 and V is TRBV5-6; no clear D gene. The length of the CDR3 is 11 residues. Trimming stripped 0 bases from V and 4 bases from J, with 2 bases between. Looked up from germline, CDR1 is SGHDT and CDR2 is YYEEEE. CDR3 DNA: TGTGCCAGCAGCTTGGAGTACGAGCAGTACTTC. Amino acids: CASSLEYEQYF.

Many counts were recorded for this clone. J is TRBJ2-7 and V is TRBV7-2, with 13 nucleotides matching TRBD2. The trim removed 1 base at V and 5 bases at J, leaving 5 bases unmatched. The CDR3 loop spans 16 amino acids. Germline CDR1 is SGHTA and CDR2 is FQGNSA. CDR3 bases: TGTGCCAGCAGCTTAGTAGGGGGGACTAGCGGGAACGAGCAGTACTTC. This translates into CASSLVGGTSGNEQYF. The variable domain in full, completed from reference TRBV7-2 and TRBJ2-7, reads GAGVSQSPSNKVTEKGKDVELRCDPISGHTALYWYRQSLGQGLEFLIYFQGNSAPDKSGLPSDRFSAERTGGSVSTLTIQRTQQEDSAVYLCASSLVGGTSGNEQYFGPGTRLTVT.

V gene TRBV5-4 combines with J gene TRBJ2-7; D gene uncertain. This CDR3 has 14 residues. In germline, CDR1 is SGHNT, CDR2 YYREEE (reference sequence). Trimming removed 5 bases from V and 0 bases from J, with 12 bases in between. The CDR3 loop is CASRLEPNSYEQYF. CDR3 DNA sequence: TGTGCCAGCAGACTCGAGCCCAACTCCTACGAGCAGTACTTC.

This rearrangement joins TRBV9 to TRBJ2-7, with D perhaps matching TRBD1 or TRBD2 (6 bases each). The V and J ends lost 4 bases and 3 bases respectively, with 20 bases between them. The CDR3 loop spans 16 amino acids. CDR1 is SGDLS, CDR2 YYNGEE, per germline. The CDR3 DNA reads as TGTGCCAGCAGCCCAAGCAGCAGGGGAGGCTACTACGAGCAGTACTTC. It specifies CASSPSSRGGYYEQYF.

The rearrangement uses TRBV6-1 and TRBJ1-5; D gene unclear. This CDR3 is built from 13 residues. V was clipped by 1 base and J by 6 bases, with 7 bases between them. The germline V gene has CDR1 MNHNS and CDR2 SASEGT. In DNA form, the CDR3 reads TGTGCCAGCAGTGAAGGAGTTGGTCAGCCCCAGCATTTT. Translated, it gives CASSEGVGQPQHF.

This rearrangement joins TRBV6-5 to TRBJ1-4; D perhaps matches TRBD1 (5 bases). Germline CDR1 reads MNHEY; CDR2 reads SVGAGI. CDR3 length: 15 amino acids. V was cut by 5 bases and J by 8 bases, with 18 bases left in between. The CDR3 here is CASSPLPGVGEKLFF. DNA of the CDR3: TGTGCCAGCAGTCCCCTTCCGGGGGTGGGGGAAAAACTGTTTTTT.

The table lists this clone with a count of one. This chain connects TRBV9 to TRBJ2-1, with no clear D. There are 13 residues in the CDR3. In germline, CDR1 is SGDLS, CDR2 YYNGEE. V dropped 3 bases and J dropped 4 bases, with 8 bases sitting between them. For the CDR3, the DNA is TGTGCCAGCAGCGCGGGTACTTACAATGAGCAGTTCTTC. Its protein product is CASSAGTYNEQFF.

The chain carries TRBV7-9 and TRBJ1-1; the D is unclear. V lost 1 base and J lost 0, with 12 bases in between. Germline values: CDR1 SEHNR, CDR2 FQNEAQ (reference sequence). This CDR3 region has 16 residues. CDR3 sequence (DNA): TGTGCCAGCAGCTTAGGCGCCAGGAACATGAACACTGAAGCTTTCTTT. This codes for CASSLGARNMNTEAFF.

This chain joins TRBV19 and TRBJ1-1; the match to TRBD1 covers 7 bases. The CDR3 covers 14 residues. Germline values: CDR1 LNHDA, CDR2 SQIVND (reference sequence). Trimming took 3 bases from V and 4 from J; bases not matched to a gene: 5. The CDR3 coding sequence is TGTGCCAGTAGTATTATAGGGGGCGGCACTGAAGCTTTCTTT. Protein product: CASSIIGGGTEAFF.